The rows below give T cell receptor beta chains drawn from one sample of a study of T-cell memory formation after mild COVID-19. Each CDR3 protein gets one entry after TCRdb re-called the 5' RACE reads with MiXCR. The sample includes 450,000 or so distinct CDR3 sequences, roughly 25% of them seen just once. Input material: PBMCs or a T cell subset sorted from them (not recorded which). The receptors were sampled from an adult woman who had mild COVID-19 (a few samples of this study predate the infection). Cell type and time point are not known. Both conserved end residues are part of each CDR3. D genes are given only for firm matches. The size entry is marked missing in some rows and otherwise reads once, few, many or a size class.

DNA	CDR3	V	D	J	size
TGCGCCAGCACCAATAGCGGGGGGGCCGGAGATACGCAGTATTTT	CASTNSGGAGDTQYF	TRBV5-1	TRBD2	TRBJ2-3	.
TGTGCCAGCAGCTACGGCCTACAGGGGGCCCTATCCGATGGCTACACCTTC	CASSYGLQGALSDGYTF	TRBV7-9	TRBD1	TRBJ1-2	.
TGCGCCAGCAGCTCAGAAACCTGGGACACTGAAGCTTTCTTT	CASSSETWDTEAFF	TRBV5-1	.	TRBJ1-1	many
TGTGCCATCAGACCCCCGGACTGGGAGGAAGATACGCAGTATTTT	CAIRPPDWEEDTQYF	TRBV10-3	.	TRBJ2-3	few
TGTGCCAGCACCCCTCCTTACAACTCCTACGAGCAGTACTTC	CASTPPYNSYEQYF	TRBV7-9	.	TRBJ2-7	few
TGTGCCAGCAGCTTAGTCGGGTCAACTAATGAAAAACTGTTTTTT	CASSLVGSTNEKLFF	TRBV11-2	.	TRBJ1-4	.
TGTGCCAGCAGTTCCGGGAATAGGGGTGAGCAGTTCTTC	CASSSGNRGEQFF	TRBV12-3/TRBV12-4	.	TRBJ2-1	.
TGTGCCAGCAGCCCTAGCGCGGGGAGCGGTGATAACAATGAGCAGTTCTTC	CASSPSAGSGDNNEQFF	TRBV12-3/TRBV12-4	.	TRBJ2-1	few
TGCAGTGTGTTTGGGGCTAGCACTCCAGATACGCAGTATTTT	CSVFGASTPDTQYF	TRBV20-1	.	TRBJ2-3	once
TGTGCCAGCAGCTTAACAGCGGCTAGGAATAATGAGCAGTTCTTC	CASSLTAARNNEQFF	TRBV7-3	.	TRBJ2-1	few